This T cell receptor (beta chain) was profiled in a study of T cell responses to AZD1222 COVID-19 vaccine. Study outcomes and limitations: Seropositive AZD1222 recipients at baseline numbered only 6 or 7. Researchers took repertoire samples only after the peak T cell response had come.

Clones were read by immunoSEQ multiplex PCR, and TCRdb kept only the in-frame ones, dropping some. The table has some 120,000 clones, 85% to 90% seen once. With respect to this clone: Antigen: not known.

This CDR3 has 18 amino acids. V was clipped by 2 bases and J by 0 bases; unmatched bases: 10. CDR1 is SEHNR, CDR2 FQNEAQ, per germline (reference sequence). The source of this sequence is an adult in good health. The source was peripheral blood, collected on day 0 of AZD1222 vaccination. The chain couples TRBV7-9 to TRBJ1-1; 9 bases fit TRBD1. The CDR3 spells CASSLKPGQGTLNTEAFF. CDR3 nucleotides: TGTGCCAGCAGCTTAAAGCCGGGACAGGGTACTCTGAACACTGAAGCTTTCTTT.